This passage covers 8 T cell receptor beta chains from one sample sequenced in a study of control samples from healthy donors and cancer patients. Here immunoSEQ multiplex PCR was the method, and the copy in TCRdb shows in-frame clones only, minus some. The table lists around 58,000 clones, approximately 94% of them singletons. Sequencing used blood. Receptor source: a young woman in good health.

CDR3 amino acids: CASSWGQGAGNTIYF. CDR3 sequence (DNA): TGTGCCAGCAGTTGGGGACAGGGCGCGGGAAACACCATATATTTT. V usage is TRBV28 and J usage is TRBJ1-3; TRBD1 matches at 9 bases. V shed 4 bases and J 4 bases; nucleotides not matched to a gene: 5. In germline, CDR1 is MDHEN, CDR2 SYDVKM. This CDR3 is 15 amino acids long.

The V call is TRBV9, the J call TRBJ2-1; D gene ambiguous. V lost 0 bases, J lost 4 bases, and 14 bases lay in between. Germline V lookup: CDR1 SGDLS, CDR2 YYNGEE. This CDR3 contains 16 residues. The DNA for the CDR3 is TGTGCCAGCAGCGTAGCTAGTCCCGGCCCATACAATGAGCAGTTCTTC. As protein: CASSVASPGPYNEQFF.

The chain uses TRBV11-2 and TRBJ1-2, with D unclear. V lost 7 bases and J lost 7, with 13 bases in between. This CDR3 has 12 amino acids. Germline CDR1 SGHAT, CDR2 FQNNGV. CDR3: CASTTGPTGYTF. In DNA form, the CDR3 reads TGTGCCAGCACCACCGGTCCGACTGGCTACACCTTC.

This chain joins TRBV19 and TRBJ1-2; the D is unclear. Trimming took off 7 bases at V and 1 base at J, with 10 bases between the two ends. The germline V gene encodes CDR1 LNHDA and CDR2 SQIVND (reference sequence). This CDR3 region has 13 residues. The CDR3 spells CASTLDNNYGYTF. In DNA form, the CDR3 reads TGTGCCAGTACACTAGACAATAACTATGGCTACACCTTC.

The chain uses TRBV7-9 and TRBJ1-6; the D gene is possibly TRBD1 (5 bases). V dropped 5 bases and J dropped 0 bases, with 11 bases sitting between them. The CDR3 loop spans 16 amino acids. Germline assignment: CDR1 SEHNR and CDR2 FQNEAQ (reference sequence). The CDR3 protein is CASSQGLLSYNSPLHF. As DNA, the CDR3 is TGTGCCAGCAGCCAGGGACTGCTCTCCTATAATTCACCCCTCCACTTT.

V is TRBV10-2 and J is TRBJ1-6; possibly TRBD1 for D (5 bases). This CDR3 contains 13 residues. V was shortened by 10 bases and J by 5 bases, with 12 bases between the two germline ends. CDR1 and CDR2 (germline): WSHSY, SAAADI. CDR3 protein: CATSGTDNSPLHF. CDR3 nucleotides: TGCGCCACCTCCGGGACGGATAATTCACCCCTCCACTTT.

The chain combines TRBV7-2 with TRBJ2-2; 13 nucleotides align to TRBD2. This CDR3 has 15 residues. V shed 4 bases and J 5 bases; nucleotides not matched to a gene: 1. Germline assignment: CDR1 SGHTA and CDR2 FQGNSA. The CDR3 region has the DNA TGTGCCAGCAGCTGGACTAGCGGGGGAACCGGGGAGCTGTTTTTT. This codes for CASSWTSGGTGELFF.

The rearrangement links TRBV6-1 to TRBJ2-7; D is uncertain. Trimming removed 2 bases from V and 0 bases from J, with 11 bases in between. The length of the CDR3 is 15 residues. The V gene's germline CDR1 is MNHNS and CDR2 SASEGT. The CDR3 sequence is CASSERAASSYEQYF. For the CDR3, the DNA is TGTGCCAGCAGTGAACGGGCAGCGTCCTCCTACGAGCAGTACTTC.